These T cell receptor beta chains were read from a single sample in a study of human T cells and chemical hapten exposure. TCRdb reprocessed the RACE reads with MiXCR, giving one entry per CDR3 protein. The sample has over 300,000 distinct CDR3 sequences; roughly 5.3% are singletons. The material sequenced was whole blood, taken in connection with sensitization to the hapten diphenylcyclopropenone (DPC). These receptors all come from a woman between 45 and 65 years old with alopecia areata. Some clones in this sample may be carry-over from other donors' samples. Both conserved end residues are part of each CDR3. The D gene is left open where the match is weak. Part of the rows lack a size; the others show once, few, many or a class for expanded clones.

j_call d_call v_call clone_size cdr3_aa cdr3_nt
TRBJ2-4 TRBD2 TRBV10-3 few CAISAGLAGEGTSDKNIQYF TGTGCCATCAGTGCTGGACTAGCGGGAGAAGGAACGTCGGACAAAAACATTCAGTACTTC
TRBJ1-1 TRBD1 TRBV7-2 - CASSRDRAKETEAFF TGTGCCAGCAGCCGGGACAGGGCGAAGGAAACTGAAGCTTTCTTT
TRBJ2-3 TRBD2 TRBV12-3/TRBV12-4 many CASLAGGGTDTQYF TGTGCCAGTTTAGCGGGGGGGGGCACAGATACGCAGTATTTT
TRBJ2-7 TRBD2 TRBV29-1 few CSVRLAGANEQYF TGCAGCGTTCGGCTAGCGGGAGCTAACGAGCAGTACTTC
TRBJ2-5 - TRBV4-3 many CASSQGSGLAPTQYF TGCGCCAGCAGCCAAGGGTCTGGCCTAGCCCCAACCCAGTACTTC
TRBJ2-3 TRBD1 TRBV6-1 many CASTKDRPDTQYF TGTGCCAGCACTAAGGACAGGCCAGATACGCAGTATTTT
TRBJ2-3 - TRBV18 many CASSPVSDRWTDTQYF TGTGCCAGCTCACCGGTATCGGATCGATGGACAGATACGCAGTATTTT
TRBJ2-2 - TRBV6-1 many CASSDDASSAGELFF TGTGCCAGCAGTGATGACGCCAGCTCGGCCGGGGAGCTGTTTTTT
TRBJ1-2 TRBD1 TRBV20-1 few CSAPGQGLDYGYTF TGCAGTGCCCCCGGACAGGGTTTGGACTATGGCTACACCTTC
TRBJ2-1 TRBD2 TRBV6-2/TRBV6-3 - CASSYSRASAGGPREQFF TGTGCCAGCAGTTACTCGAGGGCCTCAGCGGGAGGGCCGCGTGAGCAGTTCTTC
TRBJ2-5 - TRBV6-5 many CASSYSPGGETQYF TGTGCCAGCAGTTACTCTCCAGGAGGAGAGACCCAGTACTTC
TRBJ1-6 - TRBV5-1 - CASSVEGAVSNSPLHF TGCGCCAGCAGCGTCGAAGGGGCAGTAAGTAATTCACCCCTCCACTTT
TRBJ2-6 - TRBV2 few CASSSDRSGANVLTF TGTGCCAGCAGCTCTGACCGATCTGGGGCCAACGTCCTGACTTTC
TRBJ1-2 - TRBV6-6 many CASRTGGEYGYTF TGTGCCAGCAGGACAGGCGGTGAATATGGCTACACCTTC
TRBJ2-3 - TRBV27 - CASSRLGAGDTQYF TGTGCCAGCAGCCGCTTGGGGGCTGGAGATACGCAGTATTTT
TRBJ1-2 TRBD1 TRBV5-5 few CASSLEDGTAYGYTF TGTGCCAGCAGCTTGGAGGACGGGACAGCCTATGGCTACACCTTC
TRBJ2-3 - TRBV12-3/TRBV12-4 - CASSLLDTDTQYF TGTGCCAGCAGTTTGCTAGACACAGATACGCAGTATTTT
TRBJ1-1 - TRBV6-5 many CASSWGTSNTEAFF TGTGCCAGCAGTTGGGGGACGTCGAACACTGAAGCTTTCTTT
TRBJ2-6 TRBD1 TRBV20-1 many CSAREPRGYGANVLTF TGCAGTGCTAGAGAGCCCAGGGGGTACGGGGCCAACGTCCTGACTTTC
TRBJ2-3 - TRBV7-9 few CATPPQNSSTDTQYF TGTGCCACCCCGCCCCAGAATTCTAGCACAGATACGCAGTATTTT
TRBJ2-7 TRBD1 TRBV4-3 many CASSRNPGQGAGEQYF TGCGCCAGCAGCCGGAACCCGGGACAGGGGGCTGGAGAGCAGTACTTC
TRBJ1-1 - TRBV6-2/TRBV6-3 - CASSEAMGTEAFF TGTGCCAGCTCTGAAGCAATGGGCACTGAAGCTTTCTTT
TRBJ2-1 - TRBV11-2 many CASSPSGLTNNEQFF TGTGCCAGCAGCCCATCGGGCCTGACCAACAATGAGCAGTTCTTC
TRBJ2-7 - TRBV15 many CATSQGGYEQYF TGTGCCACCAGCCAAGGGGGGTACGAGCAGTACTTC
TRBJ2-3 - TRBV9 few CASSVGGAGTDTQYF TGTGCCAGCAGCGTAGGGGGGGCCGGCACAGATACGCAGTATTTT
TRBJ1-1 - TRBV12-3/TRBV12-4 few CASSLWVRGLDTEAFF TGTGCCAGCAGTTTATGGGTTCGGGGGTTGGACACTGAAGCTTTCTTT
TRBJ2-2 TRBD1 TRBV5-1 many CASSSKDRAGELFF TGCGCCAGCAGCTCCAAGGACAGGGCCGGGGAGCTGTTTTTT
TRBJ2-1 - TRBV9 few CASSVGGASHNEQFF TGTGCCAGCAGCGTAGGGGGGGCCAGCCACAATGAGCAGTTCTTC
TRBJ1-2 TRBD1 TRBV27 - CASSLGSGGYYGYTF TGTGCCAGCAGTTTAGGGTCAGGGGGATACTATGGCTACACCTTC
TRBJ2-7 - TRBV4-1 few CASSRVTNTYEQYF TGCGCCAGCAGCCGAGTAACCAACACCTACGAGCAGTACTTC
TRBJ2-7 - TRBV4-3 many CASSQDRGDGGIYEQYF TGCGCCAGCAGCCAAGATCGTGGGGACGGGGGTATCTACGAGCAGTACTTC
TRBJ1-5 TRBD1 TRBV20-1 few CSATETGGFNQPQHF TGCAGTGCTACCGAGACAGGGGGCTTTAATCAGCCCCAGCATTTT
TRBJ1-2 TRBD1 TRBV30 many CAWSPGQEGYGYTF TGTGCCTGGAGTCCGGGACAGGAGGGTTATGGCTACACCTTC
TRBJ1-3 TRBD1 TRBV10-3 many CAISRDRGDSGNTIYF TGTGCCATCAGCCGGGACAGGGGTGACTCTGGAAACACCATATATTTT
TRBJ2-5 - TRBV12-3/TRBV12-4 many CASRSTGSETQYF TGTGCCAGCAGGTCTACAGGGTCTGAGACCCAGTACTTC
TRBJ2-7 - TRBV6-1 - CASSDSDMGEQYF TGTGCCAGCAGTGATTCGGACATGGGGGAGCAGTACTTC
TRBJ1-4 TRBD1 TRBV5-8 few CASSLRRGQGTNEKLFF TGTGCCAGCAGCTTGCGACGGGGACAGGGCACTAATGAAAAACTGTTTTTT
TRBJ2-3 - TRBV4-1 many CASSRLPGDTQYF TGCGCCAGCAGCCGCCTACCCGGGGATACGCAGTATTTT
TRBJ1-1 - TRBV25-1 few CASSGSRGDKDTEAFF TGTGCCAGCAGTGGGTCAAGGGGGGATAAAGACACTGAAGCTTTCTTT
TRBJ2-2 TRBD2 TRBV3-1 many CASSPSPGLPPTGELFF TGTGCCAGCAGCCCATCGCCGGGACTACCACCCACCGGGGAGCTGTTTTTT
TRBJ2-6 - TRBV29-1 many CSVDSPRGANVLTF TGCAGCGTTGACAGCCCGAGGGGGGCCAACGTCCTGACTTTC
TRBJ2-7 - TRBV19 - CASSIPLGDGNSYEQYF TGTGCCAGTAGTATCCCCTTGGGGGACGGAAACTCCTACGAGCAGTACTTC
TRBJ2-5 TRBD2 TRBV3-1 few CASSQVRTSGQETQYF TGTGCCAGCAGCCAAGTGAGGACTAGCGGTCAAGAGACCCAGTACTTC
TRBJ2-7 - TRBV7-2 many CASSYVGEDEQYF TGTGCCAGCAGCTACGTCGGGGAGGACGAGCAGTACTTC
TRBJ2-4 - TRBV5-1 few CASSLGDAKNIQYF TGCGCCAGCAGCTTAGGGGATGCCAAAAACATTCAGTACTTC
TRBJ2-7 - TRBV27 many CASSSRRREAEQYF TGTGCCAGCAGTTCTAGGAGGAGGGAAGCCGAGCAGTACTTC